Following are 25 T cell receptor beta chains from one sample sequenced in a study of identical twins (dated by TCRdb to the mid-2010s). The method was 5' RACE. This sample was sequenced with an Illumina HiSeq 2000. TCRdb reprocessed the public reads (quality trimming at Q25 with fastp, clone calling with MiXCR) and kept in-frame beta chains. Each record represents a unique CDR3 protein, reported with the most common genes and DNA among its rows. For this sample there are 300,000 to 400,000 distinct CDR3 sequences; about 12% appear just once. The biggest ten clones account for approximately 7.9% of the sample. These data are also associated with another study on yellow fever vaccine responses in identical twins.

Material: CD8+ T cells sorted from blood. The receptors derive from a woman younger than 35 in good health.

This clonotype has a handful of counts. The CDR3 nucleotides are TGTGCCAGCAACCCAGGACAGGGAATTAGGAATGGCTACACCTTC. Its translation: CASNPGQGIRNGYTF. The chain joins TRBV2 to TRBJ1-2, with TRBD1 identical over 8 bases. Trimming took 7 bases from V and 6 from J; bases not matched to a gene: 13. There are 15 residues in the CDR3. Germline loops: CDR1 SNHLY, CDR2 FYNNEI.

The chain has TRBV7-9 and TRBJ2-3; weak D call: TRBD1 (6 bases). CDR1 is SEHNR, CDR2 FQNEAQ, per germline (reference sequence). V gave up 5 bases and J gave up 2 bases, with 20 bases separating them. This CDR3 spans 17 amino acids. In DNA, the CDR3 is TGTGCCAGCAGCGGACCTACACCGGGACATTTCACAGATACGCAGTATTTT. Protein sequence: CASSGPTPGHFTDTQYF.

This clonotype was detected a few times. The chain combines TRBV12-3 or TRBV12-4 with TRBJ2-1; 13 positions match TRBD2. This CDR3 contains 18 residues. V lost 5 bases, J lost 8 bases, and 15 bases stayed unmatched. CDR3 sequence (DNA): TGTGCCAGCAGTCTCCCCGGACTAGCGGGAGTGTTGGGCGATGAGCAGTTCTTC. The encoded protein is CASSLPGLAGVLGDEQFF.

The chain couples TRBV5-6 to TRBJ2-7, with D possibly TRBD1 on 5 matching bases. From germline, CDR1 is SGHDT and CDR2 YYEEEE. V lost 4 bases and J lost 2, with 16 bases in between. The CDR3 loop spans 15 amino acids. CDR3 nucleotide sequence: TGTGCCAGCAGCCCCGGGCCAGGGCTAACCTACGAGCAGTACTTC. It specifies CASSPGPGLTYEQYF.

The CDR3 reads CARLQRGARNEQFF. The CDR3 bases are TGCGCCAGACTTCAGCGGGGGGCCCGGAATGAGCAGTTCTTC. This rearrangement joins TRBV10-2 to TRBJ2-1; TRBD2 agrees at 9 bases. Germline-derived CDR1 and CDR2 are WSHSY and SAAADI. This CDR3 comprises 14 residues. Trimming cost V 9 bases and J 7 bases; bases outside gene matches: 10.

This clonotype was seen more than once but under ten times. The gene calls are TRBV28 and TRBJ2-7; 7 bases align to TRBD1. Germline V gene lookup returns CDR1 MDHEN and CDR2 SYDVKM. The CDR3 is made up of 18 amino acids. J was trimmed by 3 bases and V by 9 bases; bases with no gene match: 23. Here the CDR3 reads CASSGPPGPRRDSYEQYV. For the CDR3, the DNA is TGTGCCAGTTCTGGACCCCCAGGACCCCGCCGGGACAGCTACGAGCAGTACGTC.

J is TRBJ2-1 and V is TRBV7-9, with D possibly TRBD2 on 6 matching bases. The CDR3 runs 14 residues. Trimming stripped 6 bases from V and 6 bases from J, with 15 bases between. Germline-derived CDR1 and CDR2 are SEHNR and FQNEAQ (reference sequence). CDR3 DNA: TGTGCCAGCAGTCCCGGGACTCGACCCAATGAGCAGTTCTTC. Its translation is CASSPGTRPNEQFF.

This clonotype was counted many times. The J gene is TRBJ2-1, the V gene TRBV6-4, with 15 positions matching TRBD2. The V and J ends lost 3 bases and 9 bases, in that order; junction bases with no gene match: 3. CDR3 length equals 15 residues. CDR1 is MRHNA and CDR2 is SNTAGT in the germline V gene. The CDR3 DNA follows: TGTGCCAGCAGTGAGGGACTAGCGGGAGGAGGTGAGCAGTTCTTC. Translation gives CASSEGLAGGGEQFF.

This clonotype was seen only a few times. The rearrangement links TRBV9 to TRBJ1-2, with D perhaps matching TRBD1 (5 bases). This CDR3 region has 15 residues. Germline CDR1 and CDR2: SGDLS and YYNGEE. Trimming took 4 bases from V and 3 from J, leaving 16 bases between them. CDR3 amino acids: CASSPPSGWHYGYTF. DNA of the CDR3: TGTGCCAGCAGCCCCCCCTCAGGGTGGCACTATGGCTACACCTTC.

This clonotype was counted between two and nine times. This chain joins TRBV27 and TRBJ2-6; D may match TRBD1 or TRBD2 (5 bases each). Germline V gives CDR1 MNHEY, CDR2 SMNVEV (reference sequence). With 2 bases removed from V and 1 base from J, the gap between germline ends came to 24 bases. The CDR3 is made up of 21 amino acids. As DNA, the CDR3 is TGTGCCAGCAGTTTAAGGGCTCTCCCCGAGGGGATCGATTCTGGGGCCAACGTCCTGACTTTC. Translation: CASSLRALPEGIDSGANVLTF.

This chain links TRBV4-1 with TRBJ1-2; unclear D gene. The CDR3 length is 13 residues. Looked up from germline, CDR1 is MGHRA and CDR2 is YSYEKL. Trimming cost V 1 base and J 7 bases, with 10 bases left between them. CDR3: CASSQGAGGGYTF. CDR3 DNA sequence: TGCGCCAGCAGCCAAGGCGCAGGTGGTGGCTACACCTTC.

This clonotype was recorded many times. In DNA form, the CDR3 reads TGTGCCAGCAGTTACAAATTACCTGGGACAGGCGCGCGGAACACCGGGGAGCTGTTTTTT. It yields the protein CASSYKLPGTGARNTGELFF. This chain links TRBV6-2 or TRBV6-3 with TRBJ2-2, with 8 bases matching TRBD1. Trimming at V came to 2 bases and at J to 1 base, leaving 15 bases not matched to a gene. The CDR3 totals 20 residues. The germline CDR1 and CDR2 sequences are MNHEY and SVGEGT.

This rearrangement joins TRBV2 to TRBJ1-1, with no clear D. Germline V CDR1 and CDR2: SNHLY, FYNNEI. The CDR3 loop spans 14 amino acids. V was cut by 7 bases and J by 1 base, with 13 bases left in between. CDR3 sequence: CASTRPWGNTEAFF. CDR3 nucleotides: TGTGCCAGCACCAGACCTTGGGGGAACACTGAAGCTTTCTTT.

This clonotype was observed at least ten times. The rearrangement uses TRBV11-1 and TRBJ2-7; the D call may be TRBD1 or TRBD2 (5 bases each). The CDR3 has 13 amino acids. Trimming shortened V by 1 base and J by 3 bases, and 7 bases separated the two germline ends. From germline, CDR1 is SGHAT and CDR2 FQDESV (reference sequence). This CDR3 reads CASSLGGNYEQYF. The CDR3 DNA is TGTGCCAGCAGCTTAGGGGGGAACTACGAGCAGTACTTC.

The gene calls are TRBV4-1 and TRBJ2-7; 9 bases fit TRBD2. Germline V gene lookup returns CDR1 MGHRA and CDR2 YSYEKL. The CDR3 is made up of 15 amino acids. V was clipped by 3 bases and J by 0 bases; unmatched bases: 3. CDR3 region: CASSHGTSSSYEQYF. The CDR3 DNA is TGCGCCAGCAGCCACGGGACTAGCAGCTCCTACGAGCAGTACTTC.

This clonotype was counted at least ten times. CDR3 DNA sequence: TGTGCCAGCAGCTACCGGGGGATGAACACTGAAGCTTTCTTT. The encoded protein is CASSYRGMNTEAFF. V gene TRBV28 combines with J gene TRBJ1-1; D possibly corresponds to TRBD1 (5 bases). The V end was cut by 6 bases, the J end by 0 bases, with 11 bases between. The V gene's germline CDR1 is MDHEN and CDR2 SYDVKM. CDR3 length: 14 residues.

This clonotype was counted many times. The chain links TRBV20-1 to TRBJ2-5; D remains unclear. CDR3 size: 14 residues. The germline V gene encodes CDR1 DFQATT and CDR2 SNEGSKA (reference sequence). Trimming took off 0 bases at V and 2 bases at J, with 10 bases between the two ends. CDR3 DNA sequence: TGCAGTGCTAGAGATAGAAGCGTACAAGAGACCCAGTACTTC. Its protein is CSARDRSVQETQYF.

In this sample, this clonotype turned up a few times. This chain joins TRBV4-1 and TRBJ2-1; TRBD2 agrees at 8 bases. The CDR3 length is 17 residues. With 1 base clipped from V and 8 bases from J, the junction kept 13 bases outside the gene matches. Germline CDR1 MGHRA, CDR2 YSYEKL. CDR3 sequence reads: CASSQGAPAGVPHEQFF. In DNA form, the CDR3 reads TGCGCCAGCAGCCAAGGTGCCCCAGCGGGAGTTCCCCATGAGCAGTTCTTC.

The V call is TRBV6-2 or TRBV6-3, the J call TRBJ2-7; D is perhaps TRBD1 or TRBD2 (5 bases each). Germline V lookup: CDR1 MNHEY, CDR2 SVGEGT. Between the trimmed V and J ends, which lost 8 bases and 6 bases, there was a span of 20 bases. This CDR3 is built from 14 residues. CDR3 nucleotides: TGTGCCAGCTCCCTCGGGGCTCTCTCGGGCGAGCAGTACGTC. Translation gives CASSLGALSGEQYV.

This clonotype has at least ten counts. CDR3 nucleotide sequence: TGTGCCACCAGTGATCCCCTAGCGGGATCTATCGATGAGCAGTTCTTC. As protein: CATSDPLAGSIDEQFF. This sequence joins TRBV24-1 and TRBJ2-1, with 9 positions matching TRBD2. Germline V gene sequence: CDR1 KGHDR, CDR2 SFDVKD. This CDR3 is 16 amino acids long. The J segment lost 8 bases and the V segment lost 3 bases, leaving 10 bases of the junction unmatched.

A few counts support this clonotype. The rearrangement uses TRBV5-4 and TRBJ2-3; 10 bases fit TRBD2. The V and J ends lost 0 bases and 5 bases, in that order; junction bases with no gene match: 21. Germline loops: CDR1 SGHNT, CDR2 YYREEE (reference sequence). CDR3 size: 21 residues. This chain's CDR3 is CASSLAVAGGRNLGRIDTQYF. In nucleotides, the CDR3 is TGTGCCAGCAGCTTGGCCGTAGCGGGAGGTCGAAACCTAGGACGGATAGATACGCAGTATTTT.

This clonotype was picked up a small number of times. V is TRBV25-1 and J is TRBJ2-3, with TRBD2 identical over 7 bases. Germline CDR1 reads MGHDK; CDR2 reads SYGVNS. J lost 2 bases, V lost 4 bases, and 12 bases had no gene match. CDR3 size: 17 residues. As DNA, the CDR3 is TGTGCCAGCAGTGGAGGGGACGAGCGGGGTTACACAGATACGCAGTATTTT. Amino acid sequence: CASSGGDERGYTDTQYF.

This clonotype was seen more than once but under ten times. The CDR3 is CASIPRAYQFNNEQFF. The CDR3 region has the DNA TGTGCCAGCATCCCAAGGGCCTACCAATTTAACAATGAGCAGTTCTTC. This chain links TRBV28 with TRBJ2-1; D remains ambiguous. This CDR3 is 16 amino acids long. V gave up 7 bases and J gave up 5 bases, with 21 bases separating them. Per the germline V gene, CDR1 is MDHEN and CDR2 is SYDVKM.

This clonotype turned up a few times. This chain joins TRBV5-4 and TRBJ2-1, with D perhaps TRBD1 or TRBD2 (5 bases each). Trimming took off 0 bases at V and 0 bases at J, with 13 bases between the two ends. The CDR3 sequence is 17 residues long. Germline lookup yields CDR1 SGHNT and CDR2 YYREEE (reference sequence). As DNA, the CDR3 is TGTGCCAGCAGCTTGGAGGGACCGCCGAGCTCCTACAATGAGCAGTTCTTC. Protein product: CASSLEGPPSSYNEQFF.

This clonotype appeared a few times. This chain joins TRBV10-3 and TRBJ2-5; TRBD2 matches 11 bases. The CDR3 extends over 13 amino acids. V gave up 10 bases and J gave up 5 bases; unmatched junction bases: 6. CDR1 is ENHRY, CDR2 SYGVKD, per germline. CDR3 in DNA: TGTGCCACAACTAGCGGGAGTTCGGAGACCCAGTACTTC. It specifies CATTSGSSETQYF.